The next 30 T cell receptor beta chains were all read from a single sample in a study of cytomegalovirus exposure and HLA in healthy donors. Profiled with immunoSEQ multiplex PCR; TCRdb holds only in-frame clones, not every one. The repertoire holds roughly 300,000 clones, with roughly 85% as singletons. Sequenced input: PBMCs. These receptors all come from a woman aged 18-29 years in good health and CMV-seronegative.

The J gene is TRBJ2-5, the V gene TRBV5-6; 8 bases agree with TRBD1. Germline V CDR1 and CDR2: SGHDT, YYEEEE. The CDR3 covers 16 residues. Trimming cost V 4 bases and J 3 bases; bases outside gene matches: 11. The CDR3 reads CASSQGWGQVEETQYF. CDR3 sequence (DNA): TGTGCCAGCAGCCAGGGGTGGGGACAGGTAGAAGAGACCCAGTACTTC.

The V call is TRBV28, the J call TRBJ1-5, with 7 nucleotides matching TRBD1. V shed 6 bases and J 4 bases; nucleotides not matched to a gene: 12. CDR3 length equals 16 residues. Looked up from germline, CDR1 is MDHEN and CDR2 is SYDVKM. The CDR3 coding sequence is TGTGCCAGCAGCAACCGGACAGGCGCATGGAATCAGCCCCAGCATTTT. This gives the protein CASSNRTGAWNQPQHF. Looking up the rest from reference TRBV28 and TRBJ1-5 gives the full variable domain: DVKVTQSSRYLVKRTGEKVFLECVQDMDHENMFWYRQDPGLGLRLIYFSYDVKMKEKGDIPEGYSVSREKKERFSLILESASTNQTSMYLCASSNRTGAWNQPQHFGDGTRLSIL.

This rearrangement joins TRBV15 to TRBJ2-1; the D is unclear. Looked up from germline, CDR1 is LNHNV and CDR2 is YYDKDF (reference sequence). V was cut by 0 bases and J by 7 bases, with 19 bases left in between. This CDR3 region has 17 residues. This CDR3 reads CATSRDRLGQAWNEQFF. For the CDR3, the DNA is TGTGCCACCAGCAGAGATAGATTGGGCCAGGCGTGGAATGAGCAGTTCTTC. The full variable domain, completed using reference TRBV15 and TRBJ2-1, is DAMVIQNPRYQVTQFGKPVTLSCSQTLNHNVMYWYQQKSSQAPKLLFHYYDKDFNNEADTPDNFQSRRPNTSFCFLDIRSPGLGDTAMYLCATSRDRLGQAWNEQFFGPGTRLTVL.

The V gene is TRBV7-9, the J gene TRBJ2-5; D is uncertain. V lost 1 base, J lost 0 bases, and 9 bases lay in between. In germline, CDR1 is SEHNR, CDR2 FQNEAQ (reference sequence). The CDR3 length is 15 residues. The CDR3 coding sequence is TGTGCCAGCAGCTTAGTGGGCAGTGACCAAGAGACCCAGTACTTC. Encoded protein: CASSLVGSDQETQYF.

The chain has TRBV15 and TRBJ2-3, with 13 bases fitting TRBD2. CDR3 size: 16 residues. The germline gives CDR1 LNHNV, CDR2 YYDKDF (reference sequence). The trim removed 4 bases at V and 2 bases at J, leaving 3 bases unmatched. The CDR3: CATSTGLAGPTDTQYF. Written as DNA, the CDR3 is TGTGCCACCAGCACGGGACTAGCGGGACCCACAGATACGCAGTATTTT. Variable domain in full (rest from reference TRBV15 and TRBJ2-3): DAMVIQNPRYQVTQFGKPVTLSCSQTLNHNVMYWYQQKSSQAPKLLFHYYDKDFNNEADTPDNFQSRRPNTSFCFLDIRSPGLGDTAMYLCATSTGLAGPTDTQYFGPGTRLTVL.

V usage is TRBV4-1 and J usage is TRBJ2-5, with D possibly being TRBD2 (5 bases). Germline V gives CDR1 MGHRA, CDR2 YSYEKL. The CDR3 loop spans 14 amino acids. The germline V and J ends were trimmed by 6 bases and 2 bases, with 13 bases remaining between them. The CDR3 DNA sequence: TGCGCCAGCAGGTACGAGGGTGGGCAAGAGACCCAGTACTTC. As protein: CASRYEGGQETQYF.

This chain uses TRBV5-1 with TRBJ1-1, with D maybe TRBD1 (6 bases). The V and J ends lost 6 bases and 1 base respectively, with 10 bases between them. Looked up from germline, CDR1 is SGHRS and CDR2 is YFSETQ. The CDR3 consists of 13 residues. Written as DNA, the CDR3 is TGCGCCAGCACCAGGGGATCGAACACTGAAGCTTTCTTT. Protein: CASTRGSNTEAFF.

The CDR3 DNA reads as TGTGCCAGCAGTCCCCGCCGGGACAATGAGCAGTTCTTC. Translating gives CASSPRRDNEQFF. J is TRBJ2-1 and V is TRBV6-1; no clear D gene. V was clipped by 5 bases and J by 5 bases, with 10 bases between them. The CDR3 runs 13 residues. CDR1 and CDR2 (germline): MNHNS, SASEGT.

The chain recombines TRBV7-2 with TRBJ2-7; 10 positions match TRBD2. Trimming removed 3 bases from V and 2 bases from J; junction bases left unmatched: 1. Germline assignment: CDR1 SGHTA and CDR2 FQGNSA. The length of the CDR3 is 14 residues. The CDR3 sequence is CASSFTSGTYEQYF. CDR3 bases: TGTGCCAGCAGCTTCACTAGCGGGACCTACGAGCAGTACTTC.

The chain couples TRBV13 to TRBJ2-7; TRBD1 matches at 7 bases. In germline, CDR1 is PRHDT, CDR2 FYEKMQ (reference sequence). The CDR3 totals 14 residues. Unmatched junction bases numbered 6, after V lost 5 bases and J lost 2 bases. The CDR3 loop is CASSVLGTAYEQYF. The CDR3 DNA is TGTGCCAGCAGCGTCCTCGGGACAGCCTACGAGCAGTACTTC.

This chain uses TRBV6-5 with TRBJ2-3; TRBD2 agrees at 15 bases. The CDR3 has 15 amino acids. Germline trimming cut 5 bases from V and 6 bases from J; bases unmatched to any gene: 3. The germline CDR1 and CDR2 sequences are MNHEY and SVGAGI. The CDR3 reads CASSPGTSGRDTQYF. The CDR3 nucleotides are TGTGCCAGCAGTCCCGGGACTAGCGGGAGGGATACGCAGTATTTT.

V gene TRBV12-2 combines with J gene TRBJ1-2; TRBD1, the D gene given by the table, was not confirmed from the DNA. TRBV12-2 is tagged as a pseudogene. The CDR3 contains 14 residues. CDR3 loop: CASRYRVKGYGYTF. CDR3 in DNA: TGTGCAAGTCGCTACCGGGTTAAGGGGTATGGCTACACCTTC.

The J gene is TRBJ2-1, the V gene TRBV27; TRBD1 aligns across 7 bases. CDR3 size: 16 residues. The germline gives CDR1 MNHEY, CDR2 SMNVEV (reference sequence). V was clipped by 2 bases and J by 4 bases; unmatched bases: 8. CDR3 region: CASSLTLGGLYNEQFF. As DNA, the CDR3 is TGTGCCAGCAGTTTAACCCTAGGGGGCCTGTACAATGAGCAGTTCTTC.

This clone has at least ten counts. CDR3 nucleotide sequence: TGCGCCAGCAGCCGGGGACCGGGAGATGAGCAGTTCTTC. Its protein product is CASSRGPGDEQFF. This sequence joins TRBV4-3 and TRBJ2-1, with a possible D match to TRBD2 (6 bases). The germline CDR1 and CDR2 sequences are LGHNA and YSLEER. V dropped 4 bases and J dropped 8 bases, with 12 bases sitting between them. The CDR3 is 13 amino acids.

This sequence joins TRBV2 and TRBJ2-1; D unresolved. Between the trimmed V and J ends, which lost 8 bases and 0 bases, there was a span of 14 bases. The germline CDR1 and CDR2 sequences are SNHLY and FYNNEI. The CDR3 has 15 amino acids. CDR3 sequence: CASSSLHTSYNEQFF. For the CDR3, the DNA is TGTGCCAGCTCTTCTCTCCACACCTCCTACAATGAGCAGTTCTTC.

V and J are TRBV28 and TRBJ2-2, with D possibly TRBD1 on 5 matching bases. V lost 7 bases and J 3 bases, leaving 9 bases between the germline ends. Per the germline V gene, CDR1 is MDHEN and CDR2 is SYDVKM. The CDR3 spans 13 residues. The CDR3 DNA reads as TGTGCCAGCAAATGGGGCGACACCGGGGAGCTGTTTTTT. It translates to CASKWGDTGELFF.

This rearrangement joins TRBV28 to TRBJ2-3; 11 nucleotides match TRBD2. Germline V lookup: CDR1 MDHEN, CDR2 SYDVKM. CDR3 size: 17 residues. V lost 1 base and J lost 4; bases outside the gene matches: 7. CDR3 nucleotide sequence: TGTGCCAGCAGTTTATTGACTAGCGGGACTCGGGCAGATACGCAGTATTTT. It yields the protein CASSLLTSGTRADTQYF. Looking up the rest from reference TRBV28 and TRBJ2-3 gives the full variable domain: DVKVTQSSRYLVKRTGEKVFLECVQDMDHENMFWYRQDPGLGLRLIYFSYDVKMKEKGDIPEGYSVSREKKERFSLILESASTNQTSMYLCASSLLTSGTRADTQYFGPGTRLTVL.

The chain carries TRBV14 and TRBJ2-5, with D possibly matching TRBD2 (5 bases). V was cut by 2 bases and J by 5 bases, with 9 bases left in between. The CDR3 loop spans 13 amino acids. Germline CDR1 and CDR2: SGHDN and FVKESK. CDR3 bases: TGTGCCAGCAGCCAACCTTCGGGGGAGACCCAGTACTTC. It yields the protein CASSQPSGETQYF.

The CDR3 loop is CATRKGLGNYEQYF. CDR3 coding DNA: TGTGCCACCCGGAAGGGACTGGGCAACTACGAGCAGTACTTC. The J gene is TRBJ2-7, the V gene TRBV6-5; TRBD2 might be the D (6 bases). CDR3 length: 14 amino acids. Germline CDR1 reads MNHEY; CDR2 reads SVGAGI. V shed 10 bases and J shed 3 bases, with 19 bases lying between them.

The chain combines TRBV9 with TRBJ1-4, with D tentatively TRBD1 (5 bases). CDR3 size: 15 residues. V was pared by 3 bases and J by 0 bases, with 9 bases between. Germline V gene sequence: CDR1 SGDLS, CDR2 YYNGEE. The CDR3 DNA reads as TGTGCCAGCAGCGGGCAGGGTACAACTAATGAAAAACTGTTTTTT. Translation gives CASSGQGTTNEKLFF.

The chain is built from TRBV4-2 and TRBJ2-7; TRBD1 matches at 10 bases. CDR3 length: 14 residues. Germline V gives CDR1 LGHNA, CDR2 YNFKEQ. Trimming at V came to 3 bases and at J to 6 bases, leaving 5 bases not matched to a gene. The CDR3 is CASSQDRGNGEQYF. The CDR3 DNA reads as TGTGCCAGCAGCCAGGACAGGGGGAATGGCGAGCAGTACTTC.

This rearrangement joins TRBV5-1 to TRBJ1-4, with 9 bases lining up with TRBD1. Losses at the gene ends were 2 bases for V and 0 bases for J; bases not matched to a gene: 2. Germline CDR1 reads SGHRS; CDR2 reads YFSETQ. CDR3 length: 16 residues. Here the CDR3 DNA reads TGCGCCAGCAGCTTACAGGGGGCTGCAACTAATGAAAAACTGTTTTTT. Protein: CASSLQGAATNEKLFF.

The chain joins TRBV18 to TRBJ1-1, with D possibly being TRBD1 (5 bases). Germline V lookup: CDR1 KGHSH, CDR2 LQKENI. The CDR3 sequence is 13 residues long. The germline V and J ends were trimmed by 5 bases and 1 base, with 8 bases remaining between them. CDR3 protein: CASSEQENTEAFF. CDR3 bases: TGTGCCAGCTCAGAACAGGAGAACACTGAAGCTTTCTTT.

The V and J genes are TRBV4-3 and TRBJ2-3, with D tentatively TRBD2 (5 bases). Trimming stripped 0 bases from V and 6 bases from J, with 13 bases between. Germline V gives CDR1 LGHNA, CDR2 YSLEER. The length of the CDR3 is 15 residues. The DNA for the CDR3 is TGCGCCAGCAGCCAAGAACGGACGAGGGTTGATACGCAGTATTTT. Its translation is CASSQERTRVDTQYF.

The gene calls are TRBV6-5 and TRBJ1-1; D not resolved. In germline, CDR1 is MNHEY, CDR2 SVGAGI. The CDR3 has 14 residues. Trimming pared 3 bases from V and 3 bases from J, leaving 11 bases between. DNA of the CDR3: TGTGCCAGCAGTTATTATATCGGTGACACTGAAGCTTTCTTT. Amino acids: CASSYYIGDTEAFF.

Comments on this clone: A clone one base away is much larger, so this may be a read error. The chain has TRBV5-4 and TRBJ1-2; tentatively, D is TRBD1 (6 bases). Trimming pared 0 bases from V and 0 bases from J, leaving 6 bases between. The CDR3 sequence is 14 residues long. CDR1 is SGHNT, CDR2 YYREEE, per germline (reference sequence). CDR3 nucleotide sequence: TGTGCCAGCAGCTTGGGGACAGCTAACTATGGCTACACCTTC. The encoded protein is CASSLGTANYGYTF.

The chain links TRBV28 to TRBJ2-7; the match to TRBD1 covers 8 bases. The CDR3 loop spans 12 amino acids. Unmatched junction bases numbered 7, after V lost 10 bases and J lost 5 bases. CDR1 and CDR2 from the germline V gene are MDHEN and SYDVKM. The CDR3 sequence: CATSDRVHEQYF. CDR3 DNA sequence: TGTGCCACCTCGGACAGGGTCCACGAGCAGTACTTC.

CDR3 protein: CASSDQVWGGNWAFF. The CDR3 nucleotides are TGTGCCAGCAGTGATCAGGTGTGGGGGGGCAATTGGGCTTTCTTT. The chain is built from TRBV2 and TRBJ1-1, with D possibly being TRBD1 (6 bases). The germline V gene encodes CDR1 SNHLY and CDR2 FYNNEI. The CDR3 extends over 15 amino acids. V was pared by 3 bases and J by 11 bases, with 22 bases between. The full variable domain, rest sourced from reference TRBV2 and TRBJ1-1, is EPEVTQTPSHQVTQMGQEVILRCVPISNHLYFYWYRQILGQKVEFLVSFYNNEISEKSEIFDDQFSVERPDGSNFTLKIRSTKLEDSAMYFCASSDQVWGGNWAFFGQGTRLTVV.

The gene calls are TRBV13 and TRBJ2-5, with 7 bases that match TRBD2. V lost 2 bases and J lost 2; bases outside the gene matches: 5. The CDR3 is made up of 15 amino acids. CDR1 and CDR2 from the germline V gene are PRHDT and FYEKMQ (reference sequence). CDR3 loop: CASSLKGGGQETQYF. CDR3 DNA: TGTGCCAGCAGCTTAAAAGGCGGGGGACAAGAGACCCAGTACTTC.

The rearrangement links TRBV28 to TRBJ2-7; 7 nucleotides align to TRBD1. CDR3 length: 15 amino acids. Trimming removed 6 bases from V and 1 base from J; junction bases left unmatched: 9. Germline assignment: CDR1 MDHEN and CDR2 SYDVKM. The CDR3 region is CASSPGQDLSYEQYF. CDR3 nucleotides: TGTGCCAGCAGCCCCGGACAGGACCTATCCTACGAGCAGTACTTC.